This TCR beta chain is drawn from a study of PD-1 blockade in classical Hodgkin lymphoma. General study results and limits: Patients who initiated nivolumab within 1 year of ASCT were excluded. Reported baseline diversity: healthy donors highest, relapsed/refractory patients lowest. Complete responders entered with baseline diversity on par with newly diagnosed patients, the results showed.

Assay: immunoSEQ multiplex PCR; the TCRdb copy retains only in-frame clones and omits some. Of about 50,000 clones in the sample, just under 75% were seen once. Per germline, CDR1 SEHNR and CDR2 FQNEAQ (reference sequence). The CDR3 loop spans 14 amino acids. Deletions cut 3 bases from V and 4 bases from J, with 9 bases between. Each and every patient relapsed after autologous stem cell transplantation, and patients got differing brentuximab vedotin exposure. For this clone: Its cognate antigen is unknown.

The sample in question was peripheral blood mononuclear cells (PBMCs), obtained before the second cycle of nivolumab. The receptor comes from a human donor with classical Hodgkin lymphoma. The rearrangement uses TRBV7-9 and TRBJ2-2, with D possibly TRBD2 on 5 matching bases. In nucleotides, the CDR3 is TGTGCCAGCAGCTTCGGTGAGGGCACCGGGGAGCTGTTTTTT. Translated, it gives CASSFGEGTGELFF.